This T cell receptor (beta chain) was documented in a study of T cell repertoires in cytomegalovirus infection. Trimming pared 1 base from V and 2 bases from J, leaving 12 bases between. CDR1 MGHRA and CDR2 YSYEKL come from the germline V gene. CDR3 size: 15 residues. TCRdb passed the reads through MiXCR, listing each CDR3 protein once. This table holds around 710,000 distinct CDR3 sequences, about 27% found once. In this sample, this clonotype turned up a few times. Its specificity is not known. The sequence was obtained from a human donor in good health (CMV status not recorded). Some clones in this sample may be carry-over from other donors' samples. The source was cultured CD8+ T cells from PBMCs, collected from culture after CMV antigen stimulation. This chain links TRBV4-1 with TRBJ2-7, with D unresolved. As DNA, the CDR3 is TGCGCCAGCAGCCAAGCAGCACACCTTACCTACGAGCAGTACTTC. This codes for CASSQAAHLTYEQYF.